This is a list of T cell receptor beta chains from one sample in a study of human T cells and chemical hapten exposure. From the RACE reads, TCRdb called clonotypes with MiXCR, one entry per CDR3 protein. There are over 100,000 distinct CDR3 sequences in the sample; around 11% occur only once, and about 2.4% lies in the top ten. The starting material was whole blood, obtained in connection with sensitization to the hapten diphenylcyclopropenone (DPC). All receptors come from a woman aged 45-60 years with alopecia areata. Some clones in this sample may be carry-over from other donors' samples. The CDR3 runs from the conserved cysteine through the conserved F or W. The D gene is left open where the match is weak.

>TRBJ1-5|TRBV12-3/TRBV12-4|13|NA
CASSPSGFQPQHF
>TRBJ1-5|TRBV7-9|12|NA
CASSGGKRPQHF
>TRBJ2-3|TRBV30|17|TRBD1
CAWSVNRGRSVADTQYF
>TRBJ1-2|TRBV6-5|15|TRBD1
CASSYNQGVDYGYTF
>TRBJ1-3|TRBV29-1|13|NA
CSGGTDSGNTIYF
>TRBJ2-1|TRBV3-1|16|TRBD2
CASSPLWRGGRNEQFF
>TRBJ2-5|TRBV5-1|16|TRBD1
CASSYGGTGPEETQYF
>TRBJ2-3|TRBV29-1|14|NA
CSVAGTPFTDTQYF
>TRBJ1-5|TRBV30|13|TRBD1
CAWSPQGNQPQHF
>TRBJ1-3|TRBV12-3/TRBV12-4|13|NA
CASSLPGTNTIYF
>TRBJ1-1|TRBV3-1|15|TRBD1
CASSQYYRGLPEAFF
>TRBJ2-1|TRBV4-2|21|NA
CASSRVLWGVIESHSYNEQFF
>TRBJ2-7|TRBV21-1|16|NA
CASSKVRVVASYEQYF
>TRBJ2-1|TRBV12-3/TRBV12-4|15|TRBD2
CASSLPTSGYNEQFF
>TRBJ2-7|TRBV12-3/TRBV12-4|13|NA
CASSLAGIYEQYF
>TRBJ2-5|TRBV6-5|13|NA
CASSYGRVETQYF
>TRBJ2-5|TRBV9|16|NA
CASSKVRAGGQETQYF
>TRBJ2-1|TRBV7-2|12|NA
CASSPRANEQFF
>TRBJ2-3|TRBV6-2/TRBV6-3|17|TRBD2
CASSYSTSGERTDTQYF
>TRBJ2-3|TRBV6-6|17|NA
CASSYGSSGTGADTQYF
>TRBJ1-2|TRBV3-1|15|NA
CASSQNPGASGGYTF
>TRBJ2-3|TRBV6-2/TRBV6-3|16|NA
CASSYESRAPTDTQYF
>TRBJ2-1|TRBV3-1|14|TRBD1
CASSQGQGDNEQFF
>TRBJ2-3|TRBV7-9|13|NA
CATTGYLTDTQYF
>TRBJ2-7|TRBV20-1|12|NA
CSASRGGYEQYF
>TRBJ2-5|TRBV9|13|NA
CASSPVGEETQYF
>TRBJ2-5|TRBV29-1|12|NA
CSVGEPLETQYF
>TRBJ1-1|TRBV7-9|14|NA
CASSSNSHNTEAFF
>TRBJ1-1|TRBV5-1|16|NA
CASSLVGGRGDTEAFF
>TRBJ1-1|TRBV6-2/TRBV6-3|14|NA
CAIQGRGAGGEAFF
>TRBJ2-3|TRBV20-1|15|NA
CSARDAVASTDTQYF
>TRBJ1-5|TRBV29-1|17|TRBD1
CSVEVDRGKISNQPQHF
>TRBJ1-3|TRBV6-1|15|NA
CASSEDWSSGNTIYF
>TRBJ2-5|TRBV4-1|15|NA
CASSQPDTLQETQYF
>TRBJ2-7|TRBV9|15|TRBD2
CASSVESGGSYEQYF
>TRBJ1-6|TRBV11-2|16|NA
CASSPPGLTYNSPLHF
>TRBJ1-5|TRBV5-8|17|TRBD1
CASSSTPQGAGGQPQHF
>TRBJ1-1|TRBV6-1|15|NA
CASSERDTLNTEAFF
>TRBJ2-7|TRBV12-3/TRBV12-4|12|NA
CASSLCGYEQYF
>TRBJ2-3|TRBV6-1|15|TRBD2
CASSDRGGWTDTQYF
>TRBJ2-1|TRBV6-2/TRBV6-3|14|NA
CASRRDGRYNEQFF
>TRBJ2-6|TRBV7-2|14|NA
CASRIEGGANVLTF
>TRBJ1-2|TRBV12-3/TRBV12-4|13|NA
CASSLDFPDGYTF
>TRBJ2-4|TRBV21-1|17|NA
CASSKDEVWGGSDIQYF
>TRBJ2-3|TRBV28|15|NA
CASSLWGSSSDTQYF
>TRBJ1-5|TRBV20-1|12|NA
CSAGDSNQPQHF
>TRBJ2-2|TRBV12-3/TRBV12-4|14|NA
CASSLAASTGELFF
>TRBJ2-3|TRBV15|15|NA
CATSNGLISTDTQYF
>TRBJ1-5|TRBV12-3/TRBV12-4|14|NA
CANSLGPYNQPQHF